This TCR beta chain is drawn from a study of blood T cell repertoires in COVID-19 (dated by TCRdb to between 2020 and 2021). Background on the whole study: Samples from collaborators originated in the United States, Italy and Spain and spanned both the acute and convalescent phases of COVID-19. Subjects who had been exposed to COVID-19, were actively infected with it, or had recovered from it provided the deeply sampled blood TCRbeta repertoires that made up the dataset. Samples came from the ongoing ImmuneRACE study (first 160 participants) plus 1,254 subjects from 6 global collaborators. The repertoires were released in a freely available public database intended as a resource for research on the immune response to SARS-CoV-2. The prospective study material was composed of cDNA or gDNA derived from T cells, B-cell-depleted T cells, or PBMCs. Nearly every sample came with metadata listing a de-identified subject ID, COVID-19 status, age in years and sex. Where available, HLA class I and class II types were obtained from metadata supplied by the sample provider rather than from assay-based typing.

The immunoSEQ Assay, a bias-controlled multiplex PCR, was used to amplify TCRbeta CDR3 regions from genomic DNA. The paper's processing steps were these. Nucleated cell counts per sample were estimated from amplification of reference gene primers within the assay. To quantify the absolute abundance of each unique TCRbeta CDR3 rearrangement, sequence reads were collapsed and filtered. Productive Simpson clonality was computed per sample as the square root of Simpson's diversity index over productive rearrangements. TCRdb provides this immuneACCESS table in a form limited to in-frame rearrangements. Some clones are lacking; in checked studies, under half of them reflect an unresolved V gene, and why the rest are absent is not known. The D gene and trimming were derived from the DNA, and the V and J assignments and clone size from that table. Within this sample are more than 110,000 clones, with 85% to 90% of them counted one time only. Roughly 4% of the sample is in the top ten clones.

Whole blood was collected in K2EDTA tubes by collaborating institutions according to the institutions' own protocols. For TCRbeta analysis, collaborator samples were shipped as frozen whole blood, as isolated PBMCs, or as DNA extracted from either sample type. General findings and caveats noted by the study authors: Clinical and demographic metadata were provided uncurated, with the amount varying by source and participant.

The junction carries 11 bases between V and J, which are trimmed by 3 bases and 0 bases respectively. For CDR1 and CDR2, the germline V gene lists KGHSH and LQKENI. The cysteine opens and the phenylalanine closes a CDR3 of 15 amino acids. Just the 45-base CDR3 DNA is kept, in frame starting at base 1. With regard to this clone: No cognate antigen has been identified for it. Per-base qualities were not stored, and no clone one base away is much larger.

Material: peripheral blood. This clonotype was sampled from a woman in her thirties or forties with acute or convalescent COVID-19. Recombination linked TRBV18 to TRBJ1-1, with no confidently assigned D gene. The nucleotide sequence is given as TGTGCCAGCTCACCCCTTAGAGCAATGAACACTGAAGCTTTCTTT. Its protein product is CASSPLRAMNTEAFF.